The clone carrying this T cell receptor (beta chain) was seen a single time. The source of the sample is a study of cytomegalovirus exposure and HLA in healthy donors. 60 Vbeta and 13 Jbeta primers were used in PCR. Sequencing used immunoSEQ multiplex PCR; TCRdb keeps in-frame clones, though not all of them. The table records under 200,000 clones, around four fifths of them present only once. This TCR came from a man in his forties or fifties in good health and CMV-seropositive. The source material was PBMCs.

The DNA of the CDR3 is TGTGCCAGCAGTTTTTCTAGCGGGGGGACCTACGAGCAGTACTTC. It codes for CASSFSSGGTYEQYF. The chain couples TRBV28 to TRBJ2-5; the match to TRBD2 covers 11 bases. Near its end, the DNA agrees better with TRBJ2-7, so the J call may be wrong. Germline V gene lookup returns CDR1 MDHEN and CDR2 SYDVKM. The CDR3 is made up of 15 amino acids.